The TCR beta chain described here comes from a study of immune evolution from preneoplasia to lung adenocarcinoma (dated by TCRdb to the early 2020s). Describing the broader study: HLA loss of heterozygosity was seen in 7%, 15% and 33% of AIS, MIA and ADC lesions, and in no AAH lesions. In total, the cohort included roughly 53 patients with pulmonary nodules, all of whom underwent surgical resection. Immune contexture across lung adenocarcinoma precursors and invasive adenocarcinoma was profiled using immune gene expression, TCR sequencing and multiplex immunofluorescence. Resected precursor lesions (AAH, AIS, MIA) and invasive adenocarcinomas were compared with paired morphologically normal lung tissue. The immune data were combined with whole exome sequencing and methylation data from the same cohort of nodules. The sample size was set by how many specimens were available, not by a prior power calculation. TCR sequencing data came from 51 patients. POLYSOLVER was used to infer Class I HLA alleles from exome data, and LOHHLA was used to detect allele-specific HLA loss. According to the study, about 110 samples went through TCR sequencing.

General conclusions and limits of the study: Clonality was highest in normal lung, while later-stage lesions appeared to have lower clonality but higher T cell density and diversity. The findings rested on association rather than direct causation, and larger cohorts with long-term follow-up and longitudinal biopsies were considered necessary. KRAS-mutant nodules showed the highest T cell clonality compared with EGFR-mutant or double wild-type lesions. Normal lung had the highest top T cell clone frequencies, which appeared to decline progressively from AAH through AIS, MIA and invasive adenocarcinoma. Because all patients were from Japan and China, applicability to Western populations was uncertain.

The immunoSEQ hsTCRbeta Kit was used to sequence TCR beta CDR3 regions from DNA. As for how the authors treated the data: TCR sequencing data were analysed with the ImmunoSEQ Analyzer. T cell clonality was defined as 1 minus Pielou's evenness, as computed on productive rearrangements. To measure T cell diversity, the inverse Simpson index was applied to productive templates. T cell density was TCR beta template counts normalized to usable DNA, estimated by amplifying and sequencing housekeeping genes. Two-sided Kruskal-Wallis tests were used to compare TCR metrics across histologic stages. The table comes from immuneACCESS by way of TCRdb, which keeps in-frame sequences with V and J called. Part of the clones is missing from these tables; in studies checked, under half for an unresolved V gene and the rest for unknown reasons. V, J and clone size were drawn from that table, and D and trimming were deduced from the DNA. Within this sample are 35,000 to 40,000 clones, with 65% to 75% of them counted one time only. Approximately 6.2% of the sample is taken by the ten largest.

At the junction V is shortened by 3 bases and J by 0 bases, with 9 bases in between. The CDR3 holds 14 amino acids from the cysteine to the phenylalanine. The retained sequence is limited to the CDR3, 42 bases, with the frame set at the first base. CDR1 is given as GTSNPN and CDR2 as SVGIG, both from the germline V gene (reference sequence). Resection was performed on patients in Japan or China between the mid-2010s and the late 2010s. The histologic diagnosis of each case was independently confirmed on H&E slides by two lung cancer pathologists. Premalignant or tumor cells were enriched for nucleic acid extraction by macro-dissection performed after pathologic assessment. FFPE tissue was used for DNA isolation with the AllPrep DNA/RNA FFPE Kit. Remarks on this clone: It lacks a known antigen. No much larger clone exists at a distance of one base, and base qualities are not known.

Material: FFPE invasive lung adenocarcinoma tissue. Reading the label with the study, this specimen's cell subset or site is: frankly invasive lung adenocarcinoma (ADC). This chain joins TRBV30 to TRBJ1-3; the D gene is perhaps TRBD1, from 5 matching bases. The clonotype originates from a person aged 55 to 69 with lung adenocarcinoma. The CDR3 region has the sequence CAWSEGVSGNTIYF. The nucleotide sequence reads TGTGCCTGGAGCGAAGGGGTCTCTGGAAACACCATATATTTT. Where the CDR3 stops, the reference TRBV30 and TRBJ1-3 genes take over; the full variable domain is SQTIHQWPATLVQPVGSPLSLECTVEGTSNPNLYWYRQAAGRGLQLLFYSVGIGQISSEVPQNLSASRPQDRQFILSSKKLLLSDSGFYLCAWSEGVSGNTIYFGEGSWLTVV.